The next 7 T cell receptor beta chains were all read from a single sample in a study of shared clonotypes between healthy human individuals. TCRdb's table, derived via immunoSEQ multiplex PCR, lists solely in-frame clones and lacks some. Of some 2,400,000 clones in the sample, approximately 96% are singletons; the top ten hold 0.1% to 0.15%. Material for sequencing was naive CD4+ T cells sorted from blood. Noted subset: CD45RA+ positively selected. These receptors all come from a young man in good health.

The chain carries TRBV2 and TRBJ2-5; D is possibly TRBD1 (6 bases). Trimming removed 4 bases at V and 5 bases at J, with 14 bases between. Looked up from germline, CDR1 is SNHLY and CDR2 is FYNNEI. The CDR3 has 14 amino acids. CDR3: CASSGQASGETQYF. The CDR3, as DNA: TGTGCCAGCAGTGGACAGGCCTCGGGGGAGACCCAGTACTTC. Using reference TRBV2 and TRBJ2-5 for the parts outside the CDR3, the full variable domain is EPEVTQTPSHQVTQMGQEVILRCVPISNHLYFYWYRQILGQKVEFLVSFYNNEISEKSEIFDDQFSVERPDGSNFTLKIRSTKLEDSAMYFCASSGQASGETQYFGPGTRLLVL.

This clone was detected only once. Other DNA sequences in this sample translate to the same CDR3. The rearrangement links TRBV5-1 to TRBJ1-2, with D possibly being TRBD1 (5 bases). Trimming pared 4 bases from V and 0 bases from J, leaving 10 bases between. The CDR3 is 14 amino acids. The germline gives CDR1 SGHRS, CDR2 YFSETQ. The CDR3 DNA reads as TGCGCCAGCAGCCTGACAGCCTCTAACTATGGCTACACCTTC. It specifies CASSLTASNYGYTF.

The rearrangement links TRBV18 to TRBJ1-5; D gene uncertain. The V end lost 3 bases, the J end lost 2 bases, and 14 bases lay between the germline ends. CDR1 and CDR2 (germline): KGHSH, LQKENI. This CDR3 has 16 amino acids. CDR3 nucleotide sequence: TGTGCCAGCTCACCTGGAGTGGGCGGGGGCAATCAGCCCCAGCATTTT. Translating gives CASSPGVGGGNQPQHF.

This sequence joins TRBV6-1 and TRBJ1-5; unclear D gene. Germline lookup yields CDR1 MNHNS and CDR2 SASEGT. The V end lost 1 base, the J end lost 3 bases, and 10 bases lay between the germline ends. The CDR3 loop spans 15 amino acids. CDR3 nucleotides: TGTGCCAGCAGTGAAGGAGACACCCCCAATCAGCCCCAGCATTTT. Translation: CASSEGDTPNQPQHF.

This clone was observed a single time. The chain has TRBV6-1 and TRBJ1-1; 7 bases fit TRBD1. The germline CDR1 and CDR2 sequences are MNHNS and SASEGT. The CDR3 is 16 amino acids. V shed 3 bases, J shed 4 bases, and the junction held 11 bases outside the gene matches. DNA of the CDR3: TGTGCCAGCAGTGACCTCAACAACCCAGGGGGCACTGAAGCTTTCTTT. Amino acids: CASSDLNNPGGTEAFF.

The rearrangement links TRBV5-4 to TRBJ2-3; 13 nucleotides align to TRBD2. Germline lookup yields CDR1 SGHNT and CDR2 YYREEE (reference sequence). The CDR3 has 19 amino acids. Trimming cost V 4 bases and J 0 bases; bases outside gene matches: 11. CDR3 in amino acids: CASSPSTSGRAASTDTQYF. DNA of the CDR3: TGTGCCAGCAGCCCATCCACTAGCGGGAGGGCCGCGAGCACAGATACGCAGTATTTT. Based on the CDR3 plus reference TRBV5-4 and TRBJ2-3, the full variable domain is ETGVTQSPTHLIKTRGQQVTLRCSSQSGHNTVSWYQQALGQGPQFIFQYYREEENGRGNFPPRFSGLQFPNYSSELNVNALELDDSALYLCASSPSTSGRAASTDTQYFGPGTRLTVL.

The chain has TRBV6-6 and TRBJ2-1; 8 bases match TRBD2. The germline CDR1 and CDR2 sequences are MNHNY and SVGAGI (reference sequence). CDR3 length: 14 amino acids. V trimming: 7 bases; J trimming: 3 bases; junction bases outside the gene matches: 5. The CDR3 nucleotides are TGTGCCAGCACCTCCGGGACTAGCTACAATGAGCAGTTCTTC. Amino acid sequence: CASTSGTSYNEQFF.